A selection of T cell receptor beta chains follows, all from one sample in a study of radiotherapy plus CTLA-4 blockade in lung cancer. Profiling relied on immunoSEQ multiplex PCR, and the TCRdb table lists in-frame clones only, not all of them. This sample has some 64,000 clones; 77% occur once, and the top ten carry 4% to 5%. Source: peripheral blood, taken from a patient treated with radiotherapy plus ipilimumab. All receptors come from a human donor with non-small cell lung cancer who had a complete response to radiotherapy plus ipilimumab. Each CDR3 is given with its conserved first and last residue. D genes are given only for firm matches. Not all rows give a size; the values are once, few, many and, for expanded clones, a class.

D gene: -; J gene: TRBJ1-4; clone size: -; CDR3 length: 16; V gene: TRBV7-6; CDR3 DNA: TGTGCCAGCAGCTCCCTTGGAGGGGCAGGGGCTGAAAAACTGTTTTTT; CDR3 protein: CASSSLGGAGAEKLFF
D gene: TRBD1; J gene: TRBJ2-3; clone size: -; CDR3 length: 16; V gene: TRBV7-9; CDR3 DNA: TGTGCCAGCAGCCAGTATACAGGGGCGGGCACAGATACGCAGTATTTT; CDR3 protein: CASSQYTGAGTDTQYF
D gene: TRBD2; J gene: TRBJ2-3; clone size: -; CDR3 length: 18; V gene: TRBV7-9; CDR3 DNA: TGTGCCAGCAGCTTAGCTAGGAGACTAGCGGAGGGACGAGATACGCAGTATTTT; CDR3 protein: CASSLARRLAEGRDTQYF
D gene: -; J gene: TRBJ1-1; clone size: medium-sized; CDR3 length: 13; V gene: TRBV19; CDR3 DNA: TGTGCCAGTACCCCATACGTGGGAACGGTAGCTTTCTTT; CDR3 protein: CASTPYVGTVAFF
D gene: -; J gene: TRBJ1-4; clone size: -; CDR3 length: 15; V gene: TRBV27; CDR3 DNA: TGTGCCAGCAGTTCCCACCGGGTCACTAATGAAAAACTGTTTTTT; CDR3 protein: CASSSHRVTNEKLFF
D gene: -; J gene: TRBJ1-2; clone size: -; CDR3 length: 14; V gene: TRBV2; CDR3 DNA: TGTGCCAGCAAGCATGCATGGGGTGACTATGGCTACACCTTC; CDR3 protein: CASKHAWGDYGYTF
D gene: TRBD1; J gene: TRBJ2-7; clone size: -; CDR3 length: 14; V gene: TRBV13; CDR3 DNA: TGTGCCAGCAGCTTGGCGGATACAGGGGAAGAGCAGTACTTC; CDR3 protein: CASSLADTGEEQYF
D gene: TRBD2; J gene: TRBJ2-2; clone size: -; CDR3 length: 16; V gene: TRBV19; CDR3 DNA: TGTGCCAGTAAAACAAGGGTAGCGGGCCTTACCGGGGAGCTGTTTTTT; CDR3 protein: CASKTRVAGLTGELFF
D gene: -; J gene: TRBJ1-6; clone size: few; CDR3 length: 14; V gene: TRBV7-2; CDR3 DNA: TGTGCCAGCAGCTTACAGGGGTATAGATCACCCCTCCACTTT; CDR3 protein: CASSLQGYRSPLHF
D gene: TRBD1; J gene: TRBJ2-5; clone size: few; CDR3 length: 12; V gene: TRBV29-1; CDR3 DNA: TGCAGCGTGGGACAGTCTCAAGAGACCCAGTACTTC; CDR3 protein: CSVGQSQETQYF
D gene: -; J gene: TRBJ1-2; clone size: -; CDR3 length: 16; V gene: TRBV18; CDR3 DNA: TGTGCCAGCTCACCCTCCAACAGGGAATCCCGGGGGGGCTACACCTTC; CDR3 protein: CASSPSNRESRGGYTF
D gene: -; J gene: TRBJ2-3; clone size: -; CDR3 length: 12; V gene: TRBV7-8; CDR3 DNA: TGTGCCAGCAGTCCGACTTCGGGTACGCAGTATTTT; CDR3 protein: CASSPTSGTQYF
D gene: TRBD2; J gene: TRBJ2-3; clone size: -; CDR3 length: 11; V gene: TRBV14; CDR3 DNA: TGTGCCAGCAGCCAAGGGACTAGCCGGTATTTT; CDR3 protein: CASSQGTSRYF
D gene: TRBD1; J gene: TRBJ2-7; clone size: -; CDR3 length: 15; V gene: TRBV19; CDR3 DNA: TGTGCCAGTAGTCCCGGGACAGGGGGGCGAGACGAGCAGTACTTC; CDR3 protein: CASSPGTGGRDEQYF
D gene: TRBD2; J gene: TRBJ2-1; clone size: -; CDR3 length: 17; V gene: TRBV28; CDR3 DNA: TGTGCCAGCAGTTCTCCCCGGACTAGCGGGGGGGCCGGTGAGCAGTTCTTC; CDR3 protein: CASSSPRTSGGAGEQFF
D gene: -; J gene: TRBJ1-4; clone size: -; CDR3 length: 20; V gene: TRBV5-3; CDR3 DNA: TGTGCCAGATCCCCTTACCGGGAACAGCTATCAATCAAGGGTAATGAAAAACTGTTTTTT; CDR3 protein: CARSPYREQLSIKGNEKLFF
D gene: TRBD1; J gene: TRBJ2-1; clone size: once; CDR3 length: 14; V gene: TRBV27; CDR3 DNA: TGTGCCAGCAGGGGGGGGACAGGGGGCCATGAGCAGTTCTTC; CDR3 protein: CASRGGTGGHEQFF
D gene: -; J gene: TRBJ2-2; clone size: -; CDR3 length: 12; V gene: TRBV10-2; CDR3 DNA: TGCGCCAGCAGGAAGCAAACCGGGGAGCTGTTTTTT; CDR3 protein: CASRKQTGELFF
D gene: -; J gene: TRBJ1-4; clone size: -; CDR3 length: 15; V gene: TRBV11-3; CDR3 DNA: TGTGCCAGCAGCCCTGACGCGGCCCAAAGAGAAAAACTGATTTTT; CDR3 protein: CASSPDAAQREKLIF
D gene: -; J gene: TRBJ1-1; clone size: -; CDR3 length: 16; V gene: TRBV18; CDR3 DNA: TGTGCCAGCTCACCACTTTTGGGATCCCTGGGAACTGAAGCTTTCTTT; CDR3 protein: CASSPLLGSLGTEAFF
D gene: TRBD1; J gene: TRBJ1-2; clone size: -; CDR3 length: 14; V gene: TRBV5-1; CDR3 DNA: TGCGCCAGCAGCTTGGGGACAGGGCTGGATGGCTACACCTTC; CDR3 protein: CASSLGTGLDGYTF
D gene: TRBD2; J gene: TRBJ2-7; clone size: -; CDR3 length: 15; V gene: TRBV7-9; CDR3 DNA: TGTGCCAGCAGCCCTATAGCGGGGGGGAACTACGAGCAGTACTTC; CDR3 protein: CASSPIAGGNYEQYF
D gene: -; J gene: TRBJ2-2; clone size: few; CDR3 length: 14; V gene: TRBV11-3; CDR3 DNA: TGTGCCAGCAGCTTGAGTTTGAACACCGGGGAGCTGTTTTTT; CDR3 protein: CASSLSLNTGELFF
D gene: -; J gene: TRBJ2-3; clone size: -; CDR3 length: 14; V gene: TRBV6-5; CDR3 DNA: TGTGCCAGCAGTGAAATACGGACCACAGATACGCAGTATTTT; CDR3 protein: CASSEIRTTDTQYF
D gene: -; J gene: TRBJ1-1; clone size: -; CDR3 length: 14; V gene: TRBV7-2; CDR3 DNA: TGTGCCAGCAGCCATGAATCCGAGAACACTAAAGCTTTCTTT; CDR3 protein: CASSHESENTKAFF
D gene: TRBD2; J gene: TRBJ2-3; clone size: -; CDR3 length: 13; V gene: TRBV10-3; CDR3 DNA: TGTGCCATCAGTGCGGGACTAGTTTGGGCGCAGTATTTT; CDR3 protein: CAISAGLVWAQYF
D gene: -; J gene: TRBJ2-1; clone size: few; CDR3 length: 15; V gene: TRBV7-2; CDR3 DNA: TGTGCCAGCAGCAAGGGGTTGGGGTCCTACAATGAGCAGTTCTTC; CDR3 protein: CASSKGLGSYNEQFF
D gene: -; J gene: TRBJ2-3; clone size: -; CDR3 length: 13; V gene: TRBV16; CDR3 DNA: TGTGCCAGCAGCCAATTTTTGGGAGATACGCAGTATTTT; CDR3 protein: CASSQFLGDTQYF
D gene: -; J gene: TRBJ1-2; clone size: -; CDR3 length: 14; V gene: TRBV5-6; CDR3 DNA: TGTGCCAGCAGCCCGACAGGCACCTTGATCAGCTACACCTTC; CDR3 protein: CASSPTGTLISYTF
D gene: -; J gene: TRBJ1-4; clone size: once; CDR3 length: 16; V gene: TRBV11-3; CDR3 DNA: TGTGCCAGCAGGTTAGTGGGGGATGCAACTAATGAAAAACTGTTTTTT; CDR3 protein: CASRLVGDATNEKLFF